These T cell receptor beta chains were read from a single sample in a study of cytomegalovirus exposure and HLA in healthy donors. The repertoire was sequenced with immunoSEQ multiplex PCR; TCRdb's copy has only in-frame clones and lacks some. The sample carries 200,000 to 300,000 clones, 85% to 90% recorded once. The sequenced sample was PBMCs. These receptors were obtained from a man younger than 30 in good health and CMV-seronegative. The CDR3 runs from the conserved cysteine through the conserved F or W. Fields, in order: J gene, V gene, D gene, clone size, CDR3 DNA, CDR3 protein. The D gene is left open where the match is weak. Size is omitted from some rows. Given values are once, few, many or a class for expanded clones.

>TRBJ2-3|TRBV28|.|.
TGTGCCAGCATCAGCCGAGGGCTTACGCAGTATTTT
CASISRGLTQYF
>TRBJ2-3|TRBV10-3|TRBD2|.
TGTGCCATCAGTGAACCGGCTAGCGGGAGCACAGATACGCAGTATTTT
CAISEPASGSTDTQYF
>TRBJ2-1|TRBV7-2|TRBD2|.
TGTGCCAGCAGCTTAGCGCTGACTAGCGGGGGAGGAGGGGAGCAGTTCTTC
CASSLALTSGGGGEQFF
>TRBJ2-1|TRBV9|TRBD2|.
TGTGCCAGCAGCCCCCGCCCTTGGGCGGGAGGGCCTTATGCGTTCTTC
CASSPRPWAGGPYAFF
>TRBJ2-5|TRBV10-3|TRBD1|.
TGTGCCATCAGTTCCCCGGGGACAGGCCAAGAGACCCAGTACTTC
CAISSPGTGQETQYF
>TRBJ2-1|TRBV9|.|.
TGTGCCAGCAGCGCCTACGAATGGTACAATGAGCAGTTCTTC
CASSAYEWYNEQFF
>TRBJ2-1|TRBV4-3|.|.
TGCGCCAGCAGCCCAGTTCCCCCGGGAGTGGGTGTTAATGAGCAGTTCTTC
CASSPVPPGVGVNEQFF
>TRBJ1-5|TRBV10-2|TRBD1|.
TGCGCCAGCAGTGAGTTGGGACAGGGGAGCAATCAGCCCCAGCATTTT
CASSELGQGSNQPQHF
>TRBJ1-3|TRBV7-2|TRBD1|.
TGTGCCAGCAGCTTGGACAGGGGTGGAAACACCATATATTTT
CASSLDRGGNTIYF
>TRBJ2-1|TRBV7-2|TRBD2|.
TGTGCCAGCAGCAAAACCGGGGGGGCCTCCTACAATGAGCAGTTCTTC
CASSKTGGASYNEQFF
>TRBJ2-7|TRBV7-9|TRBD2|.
TGTGCGACCCACGGTGGGACTAGCGGGAGGGTGGTCTACGAGCAGTACTTC
CATHGGTSGRVVYEQYF
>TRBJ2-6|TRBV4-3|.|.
TGCGCCAGCAGCCAGGGAGATATCTCTGGGGCCAACGTCCTGACTTTC
CASSQGDISGANVLTF
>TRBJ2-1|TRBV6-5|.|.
TGTGCCAGCAGCCTCGGACTTTCGAATTCGCAGTTCTTC
CASSLGLSNSQFF
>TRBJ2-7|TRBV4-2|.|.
TGTGCCAGCAGCCAAGAGCGGGCAGGGGCCTACGAGCAGTACTTC
CASSQERAGAYEQYF
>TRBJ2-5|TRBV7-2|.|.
TGTGCCAGCAGCTTCGCCTGGACACGTAAAGAGACCCAGTACTTC
CASSFAWTRKETQYF
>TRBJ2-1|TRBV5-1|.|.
TGCGCCAGCAGCTCAGGCGACAGGCCCAATGAGCAGTTCTTC
CASSSGDRPNEQFF
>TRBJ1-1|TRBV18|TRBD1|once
TGTGCCAGCTCAACACAGGGGCTACCGAACACTGAAGCTTTCTTT
CASSTQGLPNTEAFF
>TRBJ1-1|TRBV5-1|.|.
TGCGCCAGCAGCGTCACGGAGGGTACTGAAGCTTTCTTT
CASSVTEGTEAFF
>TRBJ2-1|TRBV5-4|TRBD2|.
TGTGCCAGCAGCTTGGGACTAGCGGGGGGGAACAATGAGCAGTTCTTC
CASSLGLAGGNNEQFF
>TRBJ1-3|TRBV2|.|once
TGTGCCAGCAGGCGGACAGCGGTTGGAAACACCATATATTTT
CASRRTAVGNTIYF
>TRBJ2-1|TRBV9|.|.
TGTGCCAGCAGCGCACAGGGAAACGAGCAGTTCTTC
CASSAQGNEQFF
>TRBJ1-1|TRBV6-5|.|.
TGTGCCAGCATCGCACTAAACACTGAAGCTTTCTTT
CASIALNTEAFF
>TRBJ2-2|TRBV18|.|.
TGTGCCAGCTCACGAAACACGAACACCGGGGAGCTGTTTTTT
CASSRNTNTGELFF
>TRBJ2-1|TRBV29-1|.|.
TGCAGCGTTGGGGGCGCCTTGAGCTCCTACAATGAGCAGTTCTTC
CSVGGALSSYNEQFF
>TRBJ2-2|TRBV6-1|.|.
TGTGCCAGCACCGGAACAGGCAAGAACACCGGGGAGCTGTTTTTT
CASTGTGKNTGELFF
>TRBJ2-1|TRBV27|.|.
TGTGCCAGCAGTCCGACGTTCCTGGGGGCGACTGAGCAGTTCTTC
CASSPTFLGATEQFF
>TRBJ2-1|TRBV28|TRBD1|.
TGTGCCAGCAACCGGGGACAGGGAAATTACAATGAGCAGTTCTTC
CASNRGQGNYNEQFF
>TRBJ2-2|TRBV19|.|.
TGTGCCAGTAGTATTGGGTACGGGGGTGCGAACACCGGGGAGCTGTTTTTT
CASSIGYGGANTGELFF
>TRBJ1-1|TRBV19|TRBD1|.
TGTGCCAGTAGTAGACAGGGGGGTAACACTGAAGCTTTCTTT
CASSRQGGNTEAFF
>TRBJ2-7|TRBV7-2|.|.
TGTGCCAGCCAAAACCTAGCGCACACCTACGAGCAGTACTTC
CASQNLAHTYEQYF
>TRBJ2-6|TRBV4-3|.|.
TGCGCCAGCAGCCAAGGGCAGGCTGGGGCCAACGTCCTGACTTTC
CASSQGQAGANVLTF
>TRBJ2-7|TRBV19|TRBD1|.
TGTGCCAGTAGTTCCGGGACAGGGGGCCTCTCCTACGAGCAGTACTTC
CASSSGTGGLSYEQYF
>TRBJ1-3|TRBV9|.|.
TGTGCCAGCAGCACATCAGGGGTTGGAAACACCATATATTTT
CASSTSGVGNTIYF
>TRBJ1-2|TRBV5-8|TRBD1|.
TGTGCCAGCAGCTTGGCCCCAGACAGGGGCCAACGCGGCTACACCTTC
CASSLAPDRGQRGYTF
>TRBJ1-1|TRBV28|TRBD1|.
TGTGCCAGCAACTCCGGGACAGGGTTGACTGAAGCTTTCTTT
CASNSGTGLTEAFF
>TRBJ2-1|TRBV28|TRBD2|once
TGTGCCAGCAGCTCCCGGCTAGCGGGAGAACTTGAGCAGTTCTTC
CASSSRLAGELEQFF
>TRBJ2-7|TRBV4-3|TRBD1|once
TGCGCCAGCCGCCGGGACAGGGGATCCGGCGAGCAGTACTTC
CASRRDRGSGEQYF
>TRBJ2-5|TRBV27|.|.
TGTGCCAGCAGTTTATCGGTTCTGAACGGGGAGACCCAGTACTTC
CASSLSVLNGETQYF
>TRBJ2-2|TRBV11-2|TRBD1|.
TGTGCCAGCAGCGTGACAGGGGGCGTCACCGGGGAGCTGTTTTTT
CASSVTGGVTGELFF
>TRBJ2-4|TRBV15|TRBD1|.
TGTGCCACCAGCAGAGTCCACAGGGACAGGGATGACATTCAGTACTTC
CATSRVHRDRDDIQYF
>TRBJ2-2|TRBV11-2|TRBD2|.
TGTGCCAGCAGCCGGGGGGTATTGTACACCGGGGAGCTGTTTTTT
CASSRGVLYTGELFF
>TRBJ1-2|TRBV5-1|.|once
TGCGCCAGCAGCTTCGGGGTTTATGGTGGCTACACCTTC
CASSFGVYGGYTF
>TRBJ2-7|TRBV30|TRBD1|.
TGTGCCTGGAGTCTCCTCAGGGGGCCCAGTGGCGAGCAGTACTTC
CAWSLLRGPSGEQYF
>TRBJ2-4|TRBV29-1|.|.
TGCAGCGTGGAGACAGGTTGGGGCAAAAACATTCAGTACTTC
CSVETGWGKNIQYF
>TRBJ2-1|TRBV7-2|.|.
TGTGCCAGCAGCTTAGCACTAGTCTACAATGAGCAGTTCTTC
CASSLALVYNEQFF
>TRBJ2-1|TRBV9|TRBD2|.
TGTGCCAGCAGCGCGCAGGGACTAGCGGTAGACAATGAGCAGTTCTTC
CASSAQGLAVDNEQFF
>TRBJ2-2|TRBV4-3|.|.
TGCGCCAGCAGCCAACAATCCTCACAGAACACCGGGGAGCTGTTTTTT
CASSQQSSQNTGELFF
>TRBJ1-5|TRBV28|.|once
TGTGCCAGCAGCCTCAGGGCTGTTGGTCAGCCCCAGCATTTT
CASSLRAVGQPQHF
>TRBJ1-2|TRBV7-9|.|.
TGTGCCAGCAGCTTAGCGGGGACTCCTACCTATGGCTACACCTTC
CASSLAGTPTYGYTF
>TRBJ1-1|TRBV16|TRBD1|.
TGTGCCAGCAGCGACAGGGGGAACACTGAAGCTTTCTTT
CASSDRGNTEAFF
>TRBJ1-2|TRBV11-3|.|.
TGTGCCAGCAGCATACGTGGGGCAGGGCAGGACTATGGCTACACCTTC
CASSIRGAGQDYGYTF
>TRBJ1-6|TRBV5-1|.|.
TGCGCCAGCAGCCGGAGGCGGGGGTCTGATTCACCCCTCCACTTT
CASSRRRGSDSPLHF
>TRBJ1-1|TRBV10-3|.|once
TGTGCCGCCGAGACCGGGTGGAACACTGAAGCTTTCTTT
CAAETGWNTEAFF